The entry that follows covers one T cell receptor beta chain sequence. Its specificity is unknown. This specimen belongs to a study of shared clonotypes between healthy human individuals. Study-level findings and limits: Donor clonotype sharing was expected to depend on sequencing depth. Memory subsets generally showed smaller estimated richness than naive subsets did.

The CDR3 spans 14 residues. V shed 7 bases and J shed 0 bases, with 9 bases lying between them. Germline V gives CDR1 MNHEY, CDR2 SMNVEV (reference sequence). Assay: immunoSEQ multiplex PCR; the TCRdb copy retains only in-frame clones and omits some. The sample includes 170,000 or so clones, about 68% seen only once; the top ten take over 9.5%. The chain is built from TRBV27 and TRBJ2-2, with a weak D call TRBD1 (6 bases). The sequence was collected from a man in his thirties or forties in good health. Sequenced sample: memory CD4+ T cells sorted from blood. Sample subset: CD45RA-negative fraction. Here the CDR3 DNA reads TGTGCCAGCAAAGGACAGACGAACACCGGGGAGCTGTTTTTT. Translated, it gives CASKGQTNTGELFF.